Following are 15 T cell receptor beta chains from one sample sequenced in a study of T cell responses to AZD1222 COVID-19 vaccine. The method was immunoSEQ multiplex PCR; TCRdb's version includes in-frame clones alone and lacks a portion of them. The sample yields 150,000 to 190,000 clones, roughly 90% seen once. Sequences were derived from peripheral blood, sampled 28 days after the second AZD1222 dose. All receptors derive from an adult who received the AZD1222 COVID-19 vaccine.

The gene calls are TRBV5-1 and TRBJ1-6; 9 bases agree with TRBD1. The ends lost 10 bases at V and 7 bases at J; junction bases unmatched: 6. The V gene's germline CDR1 is SGHRS and CDR2 YFSETQ. The CDR3 consists of 13 residues. CDR3 sequence reads: CASGTGRNSPLHF. CDR3 bases: TGCGCCTCGGGGACAGGGAGGAATTCACCCCTCCACTTT.

The chain is built from TRBV6-2 or TRBV6-3 and TRBJ1-5, with a possible D match to TRBD1 (5 bases). This CDR3 contains 17 residues. V was shortened by 0 bases and J by 2 bases, with 14 bases between the two germline ends. In germline, CDR1 is MNHEY, CDR2 SVGEGT. CDR3 sequence: CASSYSQEGLGNQPQHF. The DNA of the CDR3 is TGTGCCAGCAGTTACTCCCAAGAGGGGCTCGGCAATCAGCCCCAGCATTTT.

V is TRBV6-1 and J is TRBJ2-1, with TRBD2 as a possible D gene (5 bases). Trimming took 3 bases from V and 6 from J, leaving 12 bases between them. This CDR3 region has 14 residues. The V gene's germline CDR1 is MNHNS and CDR2 SASEGT. The CDR3 region is CASSDEGRGNEQFF. Here the CDR3 DNA reads TGTGCCAGCAGTGATGAAGGACGGGGCAATGAGCAGTTCTTC.

This chain links TRBV5-8 with TRBJ2-7; no reliable D call. The CDR3 has 13 residues. V lost 5 bases and J lost 9, with 18 bases in between. The germline gives CDR1 SGHTS, CDR2 YDEGEE. CDR3 DNA sequence: TGTGCCAGCAGTCCTCCCAACGTTGCAGGGCAGTACTTC. It specifies CASSPPNVAGQYF. The full variable domain, its missing parts supplied by reference TRBV5-8 and TRBJ2-7, is EAGVTQSPTHLIKTRGQQATLRCSPISGHTSVYWYQQALGLGLQFLLWYDEGEERNRGNFPPRFSGRQFPNYSSELNVNALELEDSALYLCASSPPNVAGQYFGPGTRLTVT.

The genes are TRBV5-1 and TRBJ2-3; D possibly corresponds to TRBD2 (5 bases). This CDR3 contains 15 residues. Germline CDR1 SGHRS, CDR2 YFSETQ. Trimming left V 4 bases short and J 4 bases short, with 16 bases between. For the CDR3, the DNA is TGCGCCAGCAGCATTGGAACCCCCGGGGCAGATACGCAGTATTTT. As protein: CASSIGTPGADTQYF.

This clone has only one observation. The chain uses TRBV7-6 and TRBJ1-1; TRBD1 matches 7 bases. V lost 2 bases, J lost 0 bases, and 6 bases stayed unmatched. Germline V gene sequence: CDR1 SGHVS, CDR2 FNYEAQ. This CDR3 contains 16 residues. For the CDR3, the DNA is TGTGCCAGCAGCTTATTGCGGGACAGCATGAACACTGAAGCTTTCTTT. Its protein is CASSLLRDSMNTEAFF.

The chain combines TRBV19 with TRBJ2-6, with a tentative D call TRBD1 (5 bases). The CDR3 length is 16 residues. Between the trimmed V and J ends, which lost 7 bases and 0 bases, there was a span of 13 bases. The germline V gene has CDR1 LNHDA and CDR2 SQIVND (reference sequence). The CDR3 DNA reads TGTGCCAGTAAAAGGGGCGAAAGCTCTGGGGCCAACGTCCTGACTTTC. Translation: CASKRGESSGANVLTF.

The J gene is TRBJ2-7, the V gene TRBV30, with 9 bases fitting TRBD1. With V trimmed by 1 base and J by 5 bases, 6 bases remained unmatched. The CDR3 extends over 14 amino acids. Germline V gene sequence: CDR1 GTSNPN, CDR2 SVGIG (reference sequence). Here the CDR3 reads CAWSGGQGRHEQYF. The CDR3 DNA is TGTGCCTGGAGTGGGGGACAGGGTCGCCACGAGCAGTACTTC.

This rearrangement joins TRBV5-1 to TRBJ2-7; 9 positions match TRBD1. Germline CDR1 SGHRS, CDR2 YFSETQ. CDR3 length equals 15 residues. V lost 0 bases, J lost 4 bases, and 5 bases stayed unmatched. CDR3 bases: TGCGCCAGCAGCTTGGGGGACAGGGAAATATACGAGCAGTACTTC. Translating gives CASSLGDREIYEQYF. Drawing the rest from reference TRBV5-1 and TRBJ2-7, the complete variable domain is KAGVTQTPRYLIKTRGQQVTLSCSPISGHRSVSWYQQTPGQGLQFLFEYFSETQRNKGNFPGRFSGRQFSNSRSEMNVSTLELGDSALYLCASSLGDREIYEQYFGPGTRLTVT.

The chain employs TRBV5-1 and TRBJ2-1; 7 bases are shared with TRBD1. In germline, CDR1 is SGHRS, CDR2 YFSETQ. V lost 5 bases to trimming and J lost 12 bases; unmatched junction nucleotides: 20. The CDR3 is 16 amino acids. The DNA for the CDR3 is TGCGCCAGCAGGCACTGGGACAGTTTAAACAAAGGTGGGCAGTTCTTC. Translated: CASRHWDSLNKGGQFF.

In its sample, this clone was seen once. The V gene is TRBV3-1 (or the pseudogene TRBV3-2), the J gene TRBJ2-7; TRBD2 matches at 7 bases. Germline loops: CDR1 LGHDT, CDR2 YNNKEL (reference sequence). CDR3 size: 16 residues. After removal of 5 bases from V and 2 bases from J, the junction contained 12 bases not matched to a gene. This CDR3 reads CASSRTGGGLAYEQYF. CDR3 DNA: TGTGCCAGCAGCAGAACGGGGGGAGGGCTTGCCTACGAGCAGTACTTC.

The chain is built from TRBV7-9 and TRBJ1-1; TRBD1 is a possible D gene (6 bases). The CDR3 is 12 amino acids. CDR1 and CDR2 (germline): SEHNR, FQNEAQ (reference sequence). Trimming removed 7 bases at V and 11 bases at J, with 17 bases between. CDR3 in DNA: TGTGCCAGCACCGTACAGGGTAGTGAGGCTTTCTTT. Its protein is CASTVQGSEAFF.

The CDR3 DNA reads TGTGCCAGTAGTATTTTAGGAACGTCTCTGGGCACTGAAGCTTTCTTT. Its translation is CASSILGTSLGTEAFF. The chain links TRBV19 to TRBJ1-1; no definite D call. Germline V gene lookup returns CDR1 LNHDA and CDR2 SQIVND (reference sequence). Trimming pared 3 bases from V and 4 bases from J, leaving 18 bases between. The CDR3 contains 16 residues.

The chain links TRBV5-8 to TRBJ1-4; tentative D call: TRBD1 (6 bases). CDR1 is SGHTS, CDR2 YDEGEE, per germline. Trimming removed 4 bases from V and 6 bases from J, with 22 bases in between. The CDR3 runs 17 residues. DNA of the CDR3: TGTGCCAGCAGCAGGGGGGCAGGGAATAATCTGCATGAAAAACTGTTTTTT. Translating gives CASSRGAGNNLHEKLFF. The complete variable domain, with remaining parts taken from reference TRBV5-8 and TRBJ1-4, reads EAGVTQSPTHLIKTRGQQATLRCSPISGHTSVYWYQQALGLGLQFLLWYDEGEERNRGNFPPRFSGRQFPNYSSELNVNALELEDSALYLCASSRGAGNNLHEKLFFGSGTQLSVL.

The chain combines TRBV27 with TRBJ1-6, with D uncertain. V dropped 3 bases and J dropped 12 bases, with 9 bases sitting between them. Germline lookup yields CDR1 MNHEY and CDR2 SMNVEV (reference sequence). CDR3 length equals 12 residues. Here the CDR3 DNA reads TGTGCCAGCAGTTTGGCCGGGAGACCCCTCCACTTT. Protein product: CASSLAGRPLHF.